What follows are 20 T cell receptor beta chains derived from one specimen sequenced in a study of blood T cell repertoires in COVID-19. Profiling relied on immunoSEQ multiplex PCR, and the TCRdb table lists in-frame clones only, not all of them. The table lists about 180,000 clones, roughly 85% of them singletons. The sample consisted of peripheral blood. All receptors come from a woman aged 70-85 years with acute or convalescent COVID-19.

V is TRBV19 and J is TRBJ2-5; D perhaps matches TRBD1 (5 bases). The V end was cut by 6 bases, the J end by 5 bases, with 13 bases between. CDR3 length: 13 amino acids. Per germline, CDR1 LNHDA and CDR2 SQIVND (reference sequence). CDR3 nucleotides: TGTGCCAGTAGCAGGGTAGATGTGGAGACCCAGTACTTC. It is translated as CASSRVDVETQYF.

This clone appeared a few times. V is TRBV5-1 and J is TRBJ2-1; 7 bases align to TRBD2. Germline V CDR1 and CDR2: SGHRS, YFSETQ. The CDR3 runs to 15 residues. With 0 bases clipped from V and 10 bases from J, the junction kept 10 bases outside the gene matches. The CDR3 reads CASSLAAAGKGEQFF. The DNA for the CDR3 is TGCGCCAGCAGCTTGGCTGCAGCGGGAAAAGGGGAGCAGTTCTTC.

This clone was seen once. The CDR3 protein is CASSQTRTGFRTDTQYF. The CDR3 DNA sequence: TGTGCCAGCAGCCAGACCCGGACAGGGTTCCGCACAGATACGCAGTATTTT. V usage is TRBV7-2 and J usage is TRBJ2-3; 8 bases map to TRBD1. The CDR3 runs 17 residues. The V segment lost 5 bases and the J segment 1 base; nucleotides outside the gene matches: 11. From germline, CDR1 is SGHTA and CDR2 FQGNSA. The variable domain in full, with the rest retrieved from reference TRBV7-2 and TRBJ2-3, is GAGVSQSPSNKVTEKGKDVELRCDPISGHTALYWYRQSLGQGLEFLIYFQGNSAPDKSGLPSDRFSAERTGGSVSTLTIQRTQQEDSAVYLCASSQTRTGFRTDTQYFGPGTRLTVL.

CDR3 protein: CASSLVAVGSGNTIYF. CDR3 in DNA: TGTGCCAGCAGCTTAGTTGCGGTGGGCTCTGGAAACACCATATATTTT. The chain uses TRBV11-2 and TRBJ1-3; D is unresolved. Between the trimmed V and J ends, which lost 1 base and 0 bases, there was a span of 10 bases. The CDR3 is 16 amino acids. From germline, CDR1 is SGHAT and CDR2 FQNNGV. The full variable domain, its missing parts supplied by reference TRBV11-2 and TRBJ1-3, is EAGVAQSPRYKIIEKRQSVAFWCNPISGHATLYWYQQILGQGPKLLIQFQNNGVVDDSQLPKDRFSAERLKGVDSTLKIQPAKLEDSAVYLCASSLVAVGSGNTIYFGEGSWLTVV.

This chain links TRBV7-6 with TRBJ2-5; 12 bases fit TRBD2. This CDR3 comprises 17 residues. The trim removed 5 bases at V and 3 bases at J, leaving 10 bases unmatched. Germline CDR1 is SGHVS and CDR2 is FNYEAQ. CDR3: CASSLVRLAGGKETQYF. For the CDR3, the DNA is TGTGCCAGCAGCCTCGTCCGGCTAGCGGGAGGGAAAGAGACCCAGTACTTC.

The CDR3 here is CSASGRGRVDTQYF. The CDR3, as DNA: TGCAGTGCTAGTGGCCGCGGGAGGGTAGATACGCAGTATTTT. J is TRBJ2-3 and V is TRBV20-1; TRBD2 agrees at 9 bases. After removal of 3 bases from V and 5 bases from J, the junction contained 6 bases not matched to a gene. Germline V gives CDR1 DFQATT, CDR2 SNEGSKA (reference sequence). The CDR3 consists of 14 residues.

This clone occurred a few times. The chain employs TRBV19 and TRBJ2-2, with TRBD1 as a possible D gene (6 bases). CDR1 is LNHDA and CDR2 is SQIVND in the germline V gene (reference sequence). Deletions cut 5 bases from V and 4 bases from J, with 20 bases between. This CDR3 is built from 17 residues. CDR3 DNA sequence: TGTGCCAGTAGTCTACAGGGAGCTCCCCTCGGCACCGGGGAGCTGTTTTTT. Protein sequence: CASSLQGAPLGTGELFF.

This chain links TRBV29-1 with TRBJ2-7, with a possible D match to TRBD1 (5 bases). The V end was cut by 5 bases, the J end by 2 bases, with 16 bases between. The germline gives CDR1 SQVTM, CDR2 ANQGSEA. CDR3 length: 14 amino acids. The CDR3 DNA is TGCAGCGTTTCCTCCCGAGACAGTCCCTACGAGCAGTACTTC. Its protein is CSVSSRDSPYEQYF.

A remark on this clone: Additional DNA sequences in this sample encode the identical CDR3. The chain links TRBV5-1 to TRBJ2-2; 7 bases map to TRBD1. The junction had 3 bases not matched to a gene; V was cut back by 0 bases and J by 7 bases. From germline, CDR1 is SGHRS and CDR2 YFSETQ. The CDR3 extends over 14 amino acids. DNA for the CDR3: TGCGCCAGCAGCTTGGGACAGGGAGTCGGGGAGCTGTTTTTT. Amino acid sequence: CASSLGQGVGELFF.

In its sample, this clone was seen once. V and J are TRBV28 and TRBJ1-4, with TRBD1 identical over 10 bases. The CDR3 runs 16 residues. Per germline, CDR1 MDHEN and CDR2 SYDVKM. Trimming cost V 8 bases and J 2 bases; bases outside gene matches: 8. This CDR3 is CASGPGQGLTNEKLFF. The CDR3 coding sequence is TGTGCCAGCGGACCGGGACAGGGGCTCACTAATGAAAAACTGTTTTTT.

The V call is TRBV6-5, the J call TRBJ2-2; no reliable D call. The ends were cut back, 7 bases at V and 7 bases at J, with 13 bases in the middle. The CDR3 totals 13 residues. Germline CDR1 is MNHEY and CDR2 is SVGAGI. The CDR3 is CASTYIRSGELFF. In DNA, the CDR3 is TGTGCCAGCACCTATATAAGAAGCGGGGAGCTGTTTTTT.

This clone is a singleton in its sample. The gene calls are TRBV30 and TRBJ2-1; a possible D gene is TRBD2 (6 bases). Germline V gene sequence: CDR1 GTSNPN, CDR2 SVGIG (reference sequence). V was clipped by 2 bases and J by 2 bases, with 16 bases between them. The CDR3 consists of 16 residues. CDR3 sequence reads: CAWSLGGGVPYNEQFF. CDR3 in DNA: TGTGCCTGGAGTCTGGGTGGCGGGGTCCCCTACAATGAGCAGTTCTTC.

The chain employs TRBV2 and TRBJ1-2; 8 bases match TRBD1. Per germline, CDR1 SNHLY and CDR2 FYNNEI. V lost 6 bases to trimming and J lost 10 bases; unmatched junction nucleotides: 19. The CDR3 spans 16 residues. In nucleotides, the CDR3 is TGTGCCAGCAGAGAACCGGGACAGGACTTAAGGGGCTTCTACACCTTC. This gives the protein CASREPGQDLRGFYTF. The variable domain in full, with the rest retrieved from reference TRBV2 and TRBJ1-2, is EPEVTQTPSHQVTQMGQEVILRCVPISNHLYFYWYRQILGQKVEFLVSFYNNEISEKSEIFDDQFSVERPDGSNFTLKIRSTKLEDSAMYFCASREPGQDLRGFYTFGSGTRLTVV.

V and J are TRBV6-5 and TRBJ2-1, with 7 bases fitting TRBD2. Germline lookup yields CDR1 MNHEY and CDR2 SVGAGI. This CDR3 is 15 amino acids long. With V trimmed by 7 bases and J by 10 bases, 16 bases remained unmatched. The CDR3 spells CASTLSRAGSVEQFF. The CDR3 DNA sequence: TGTGCCAGCACCCTATCACGAGCGGGATCGGTAGAGCAGTTCTTC.

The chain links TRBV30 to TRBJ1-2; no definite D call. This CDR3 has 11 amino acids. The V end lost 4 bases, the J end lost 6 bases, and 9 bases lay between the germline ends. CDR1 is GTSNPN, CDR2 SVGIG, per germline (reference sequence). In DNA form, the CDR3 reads TGTGCCTGGACGAGAAAAGATGGCTACACCTTC. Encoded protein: CAWTRKDGYTF. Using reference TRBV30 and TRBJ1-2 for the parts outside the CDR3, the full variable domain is SQTIHQWPATLVQPVGSPLSLECTVEGTSNPNLYWYRQAAGRGLQLLFYSVGIGQISSEVPQNLSASRPQDRQFILSSKKLLLSDSGFYLCAWTRKDGYTFGSGTRLTVV.

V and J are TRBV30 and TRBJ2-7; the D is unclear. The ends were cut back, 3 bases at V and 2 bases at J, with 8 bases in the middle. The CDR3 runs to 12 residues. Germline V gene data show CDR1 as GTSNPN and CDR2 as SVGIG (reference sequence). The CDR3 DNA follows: TGTGCCTGGAGCAGGTTGACCTACGAGCAGTACTTC. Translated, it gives CAWSRLTYEQYF.

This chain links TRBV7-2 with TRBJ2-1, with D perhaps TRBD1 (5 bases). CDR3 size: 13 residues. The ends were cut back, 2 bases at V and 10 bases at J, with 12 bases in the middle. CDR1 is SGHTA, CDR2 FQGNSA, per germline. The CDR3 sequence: CASSLYTRTEQFF. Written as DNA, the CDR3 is TGTGCCAGCAGCTTATACACAAGGACAGAGCAGTTCTTC.

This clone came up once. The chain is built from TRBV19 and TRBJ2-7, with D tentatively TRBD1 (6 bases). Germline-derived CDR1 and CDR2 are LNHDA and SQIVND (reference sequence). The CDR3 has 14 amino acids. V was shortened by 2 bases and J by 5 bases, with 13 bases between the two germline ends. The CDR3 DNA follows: TGTGCCAGTAGTATAACTACAGGGTTCCACGAGCAGTACTTC. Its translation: CASSITTGFHEQYF.

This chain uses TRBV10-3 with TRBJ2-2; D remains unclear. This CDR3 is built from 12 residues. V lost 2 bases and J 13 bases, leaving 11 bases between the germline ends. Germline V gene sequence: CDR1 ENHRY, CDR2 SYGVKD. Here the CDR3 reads CAISENSGWLFF. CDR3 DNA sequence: TGTGCCATCAGTGAGAACTCCGGTTGGCTGTTTTTT.

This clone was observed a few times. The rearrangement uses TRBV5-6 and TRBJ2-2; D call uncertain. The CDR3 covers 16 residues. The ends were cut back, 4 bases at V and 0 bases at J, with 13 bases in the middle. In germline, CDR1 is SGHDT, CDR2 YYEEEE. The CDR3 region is CASSTGALTNTGELFF. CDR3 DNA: TGTGCCAGCAGCACCGGAGCGCTTACGAACACCGGGGAGCTGTTTTTT.